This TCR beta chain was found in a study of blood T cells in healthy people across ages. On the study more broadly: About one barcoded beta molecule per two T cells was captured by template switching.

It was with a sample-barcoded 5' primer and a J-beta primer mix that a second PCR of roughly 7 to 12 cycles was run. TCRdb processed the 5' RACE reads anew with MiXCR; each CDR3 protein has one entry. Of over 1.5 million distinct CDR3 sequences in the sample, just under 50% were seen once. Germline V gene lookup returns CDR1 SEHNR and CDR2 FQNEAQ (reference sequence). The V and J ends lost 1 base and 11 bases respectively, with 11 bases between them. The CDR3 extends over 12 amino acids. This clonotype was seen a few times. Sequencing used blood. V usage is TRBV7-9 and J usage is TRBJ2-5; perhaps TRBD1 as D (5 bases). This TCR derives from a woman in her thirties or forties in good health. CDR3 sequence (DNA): TGTGCCAGCAGCTTAGAAGGGGTACAGCAGTACTTC. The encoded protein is CASSLEGVQQYF.